These 18 T cell receptor beta chains were all obtained from the same sample, sequenced in a study of blood T cell repertoires in COVID-19. Using immunoSEQ multiplex PCR, the repertoire was profiled, and TCRdb retains in-frame clones only, with some absent. The data contain 200,000 to 250,000 clones, roughly 86% of them singletons. Sequences were obtained from peripheral blood. The receptors stem from a woman aged 55-70 years with acute or convalescent COVID-19.

The chain combines TRBV6-2 or TRBV6-3 with TRBJ2-7, with TRBD1 matching 10 bases. This CDR3 has 16 amino acids. CDR1 is MNHEY and CDR2 is SVGEGT in the germline V gene. V lost 6 bases to trimming and J lost 7 bases; unmatched junction nucleotides: 15. The CDR3 reads CASSTNLGQGPREQYF. The CDR3, as DNA: TGTGCCAGCAGCACTAATTTGGGACAGGGGCCGAGGGAGCAGTACTTC.

V gene TRBV12-3 or TRBV12-4 combines with J gene TRBJ1-3; no firm D call. Trimming shortened V by 3 bases and J by 4 bases, and 7 bases separated the two germline ends. This CDR3 comprises 13 residues. Written as DNA, the CDR3 is TGTGCCAGCAGTTTCCCCTCCGGAAACACCATATATTTT. It is translated as CASSFPSGNTIYF.

The chain joins TRBV28 to TRBJ1-1, with D uncertain. Trimming removed 11 bases at V and 0 bases at J, with 13 bases between. The CDR3 runs to 13 residues. Germline-derived CDR1 and CDR2 are MDHEN and SYDVKM. As DNA, the CDR3 is TGTGCCGTCTTAGTAGACATGAACACTGAAGCTTTCTTT. Encoded protein: CAVLVDMNTEAFF.

The chain uses TRBV15 and TRBJ2-3; 7 nucleotides line up with TRBD1. With 1 base clipped from V and 0 bases from J, the junction kept 13 bases outside the gene matches. The CDR3 runs to 19 residues. CDR1 LNHNV and CDR2 YYDKDF come from the germline V gene (reference sequence). Here the CDR3 reads CATSRGGDYRGPSTDTQYF. The CDR3, as DNA: TGTGCCACCAGCAGAGGCGGCGATTACAGGGGACCTAGCACAGATACGCAGTATTTT.

The V call is TRBV18, the J call TRBJ1-3; 8 bases line up with TRBD1. The V and J ends lost 3 bases and 2 bases, in that order; junction bases with no gene match: 6. This CDR3 is built from 16 residues. Germline V lookup: CDR1 KGHSH, CDR2 LQKENI. CDR3 nucleotide sequence: TGTGCCAGCTCACCTTCACAGGGGGGAACTGGAAACACCATATATTTT. As protein: CASSPSQGGTGNTIYF.

This chain uses TRBV6-5 with TRBJ1-2; D remains ambiguous. The germline CDR1 and CDR2 sequences are MNHEY and SVGAGI. V was shortened by 6 bases and J by 5 bases, with 10 bases between the two germline ends. This CDR3 region has 12 residues. In nucleotides, the CDR3 is TGTGCCAGCAGGATACGGGGTTATGGCTACACCTTC. This sequence encodes CASRIRGYGYTF.

The rearrangement joins TRBV3-1 (or the pseudogene TRBV3-2) to TRBJ1-3, with 8 bases matching TRBD1. This CDR3 is 13 amino acids long. The germline gives CDR1 LGHDT, CDR2 YNNKEL (reference sequence). The J segment lost 8 bases and the V segment lost 3 bases, leaving 3 bases of the junction unmatched. In nucleotides, the CDR3 is TGTGCCAGCAGCCAGGACAGGGCCCACACCATATATTTT. Protein sequence: CASSQDRAHTIYF.

The chain employs TRBV7-9 and TRBJ1-2, with a tentative D call TRBD1 (6 bases). This CDR3 comprises 15 residues. Per germline, CDR1 SEHNR and CDR2 FQNEAQ (reference sequence). Deletions cut 5 bases from V and 2 bases from J, with 15 bases between. CDR3 coding DNA: TGTGCCAGCAGCCAAACCGACAGGCCGAACTATGGCTACACCTTC. As protein: CASSQTDRPNYGYTF.

The gene calls are TRBV7-3 and TRBJ1-1; D remains ambiguous. The CDR3 is 16 residues long. Germline V lookup: CDR1 SGHTA, CDR2 FQGTGA. V lost 1 base to trimming and J lost 10 bases, with 22 bases between them. In nucleotides, the CDR3 is TGTGCCAGCAGCTTAAATGCAGCCTCCGGCCCATCGGGAGCTTTCTTT. Translating gives CASSLNAASGPSGAFF.

The chain uses TRBV15 and TRBJ2-7, with TRBD1 as a possible D gene (6 bases). In germline, CDR1 is LNHNV, CDR2 YYDKDF (reference sequence). This CDR3 comprises 16 residues. The ends were cut back, 2 bases at V and 2 bases at J, with 16 bases in the middle. CDR3 DNA sequence: TGTGCCACCAGCAGAAATCCGGGACATTCACCCTACGAGCAGTACTTC. Translating gives CATSRNPGHSPYEQYF. Combining the CDR3 with reference TRBV15 and TRBJ2-7 gives the whole variable domain DAMVIQNPRYQVTQFGKPVTLSCSQTLNHNVMYWYQQKSSQAPKLLFHYYDKDFNNEADTPDNFQSRRPNTSFCFLDIRSPGLGDTAMYLCATSRNPGHSPYEQYFGPGTRLTVT.

The V and J genes are TRBV3-1 (or the pseudogene TRBV3-2) and TRBJ1-2, with TRBD1 matching over 7 bases. J lost 2 bases, V lost 1 base, and 1 base had no gene match. CDR3 size: 14 residues. CDR1 and CDR2 (germline): LGHDT, YNNKEL (reference sequence). The CDR3 sequence: CASSQGTGNYGYTF. The CDR3 DNA sequence: TGTGCCAGCAGCCAAGGGACAGGAAACTATGGCTACACCTTC.

About this clone itself: Germline is not matched at one junction end, which may reflect a read error. This sequence joins TRBV4-3 and TRBJ1-1; D ambiguous. Per the germline V gene, CDR1 is LGHNA and CDR2 is YSLEER. This CDR3 contains 13 residues. CDR3 DNA: TGCGCCAGCAGCCAAGATCTGAGCACTGGAGCTTTCTTT. It yields the protein CASSQDLSTGAFF.

CDR3 sequence (DNA): TGCAGTGCTAGTCAGGCTAACACTGAAGCTTTCTTT. It yields the protein CSASQANTEAFF. The V and J genes are TRBV20-1 and TRBJ1-1; D remains ambiguous. Germline values: CDR1 DFQATT, CDR2 SNEGSKA (reference sequence). Trimming removed 3 bases from V and 2 bases from J, with 7 bases in between. There are 12 residues in the CDR3.

The table lists this clone with a few counts. The chain employs TRBV28 and TRBJ1-1; a weak D match, TRBD1 (6 bases). V dropped 6 bases and J dropped 1 base, with 24 bases sitting between them. The CDR3 has 18 amino acids. Germline-derived CDR1 and CDR2 are MDHEN and SYDVKM. Written as DNA, the CDR3 is TGTGCCAGCAGATACAACCGCCCGGGACAATCGAGGAACACTGAAGCTTTCTTT. Protein sequence: CASRYNRPGQSRNTEAFF.

This rearrangement joins TRBV27 to TRBJ2-7, with 13 bases identical to TRBD2. This CDR3 contains 16 residues. Germline CDR1 and CDR2: MNHEY and SMNVEV (reference sequence). The V and J ends lost 6 bases and 3 bases, in that order; junction bases with no gene match: 8. The CDR3 loop reads CASSGLAGVLFYEQYF. The CDR3 DNA reads as TGTGCCAGCAGCGGACTAGCGGGAGTTCTTTTCTACGAGCAGTACTTC.

This chain joins TRBV6-6 and TRBJ2-1, with 8 positions matching TRBD2. The length of the CDR3 is 16 residues. The V gene's germline CDR1 is MNHNY and CDR2 SVGAGI (reference sequence). Trimming took 0 bases from V and 6 from J; bases not matched to a gene: 7. The CDR3 nucleotides are TGTGCCAGCAGTTACTCGTTCCCCCGGGGGGGCAATGAGCAGTTCTTC. Residues: CASSYSFPRGGNEQFF.

In its sample, this clone was seen once. V usage is TRBV19 and J usage is TRBJ1-4; D is uncertain. Germline-derived CDR1 and CDR2 are LNHDA and SQIVND (reference sequence). Trimming cost V 5 bases and J 8 bases, with 15 bases left between them. The length of the CDR3 is 14 residues. The CDR3 loop reads CASSSRLVGEKLFF. CDR3 DNA sequence: TGTGCCAGTAGTTCCCGACTGGTAGGCGAAAAACTGTTTTTT.

This clone occurred once. The chain recombines TRBV7-9 with TRBJ1-1; 7 nucleotides match TRBD1. The CDR3 runs 15 residues. The V gene end was trimmed by 4 bases and the J gene end by 0 bases; junction bases not matched to a gene: 5. The germline V gene encodes CDR1 SEHNR and CDR2 FQNEAQ (reference sequence). CDR3 sequence (DNA): TGTGCCAGCAGCTCGGGACAGCAAATGAACACTGAAGCTTTCTTT. This gives the protein CASSSGQQMNTEAFF.